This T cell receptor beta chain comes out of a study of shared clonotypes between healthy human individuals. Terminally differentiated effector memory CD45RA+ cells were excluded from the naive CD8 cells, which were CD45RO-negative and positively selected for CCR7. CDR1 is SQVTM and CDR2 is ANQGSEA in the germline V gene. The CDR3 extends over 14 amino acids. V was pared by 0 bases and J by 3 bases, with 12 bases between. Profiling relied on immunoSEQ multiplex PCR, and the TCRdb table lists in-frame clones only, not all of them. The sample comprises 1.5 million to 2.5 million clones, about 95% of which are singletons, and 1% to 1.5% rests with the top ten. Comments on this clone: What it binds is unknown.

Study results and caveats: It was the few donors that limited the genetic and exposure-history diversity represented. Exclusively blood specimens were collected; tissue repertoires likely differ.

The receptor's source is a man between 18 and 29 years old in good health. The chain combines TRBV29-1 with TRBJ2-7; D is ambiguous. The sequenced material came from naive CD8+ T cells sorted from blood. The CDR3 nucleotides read TGCAGCGTTGAAGATCACGGCCGAAACTACGAGCAGTACTTC. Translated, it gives CSVEDHGRNYEQYF.